This TCR beta chain was profiled in a study of cytomegalovirus exposure and HLA in healthy donors. Researchers ran the PCR with 60 Vbeta and 13 Jbeta primers. The assay was immunoSEQ multiplex PCR, and TCRdb's table has in-frame clones only and misses some. The table includes around 170,000 clones, 75% to 90% detected once. A remark on this clone: Its specificity is unknown.

Overall study results and limits: Rare TCR sequences dominated, though some public TCRs recurred in many donors.

The CDR3 is 14 amino acids. Per germline, CDR1 MDHEN and CDR2 SYDVKM. J was trimmed by 8 bases and V by 4 bases; bases with no gene match: 6. The source material was PBMCs. This receptor was taken from a woman younger than 35 in good health and CMV-seronegative. The genes are TRBV28 and TRBJ1-4; TRBD1 matches 8 bases. For the CDR3, the DNA is TGTGCCAGCAGTTCAGGGGGCTGGAGGGAAAAACTGTTTTTT. Translation gives CASSSGGWREKLFF.